These 16 T cell receptor beta chains originate from one sample sequenced in a study of Tregs in tolerant kidney transplant recipients. Here immunoSEQ multiplex PCR was the method, and the copy in TCRdb shows in-frame clones only, minus some. Here the sample spans about 240,000 clones, 80% to 85% being singletons. Sequenced: CD4+ T cells from blood. All receptors derive from a human donor in good health.

V and J are TRBV15 and TRBJ1-2; 8 bases are shared with TRBD1. The V and J ends lost 2 bases and 8 bases, in that order; junction bases with no gene match: 4. CDR1 is LNHNV, CDR2 YYDKDF, per germline (reference sequence). The CDR3 length is 13 residues. CDR3 nucleotides: TGTGCCACCAGCAGACGACAGGGGCAAGGCTACACCTTC. Amino acids: CATSRRQGQGYTF.

The V and J genes are TRBV7-3 and TRBJ1-2, with 11 bases aligning to TRBD1. J lost 3 bases, V lost 2 bases, and 14 bases had no gene match. The germline CDR1 and CDR2 sequences are SGHTA and FQGTGA. The CDR3 is 19 residues long. CDR3 DNA sequence: TGTGCCAGCAGCTTATTTTCCGGGACAGGGGGTGGATCTGACTATGGCTACACCTTC. Encoded protein: CASSLFSGTGGGSDYGYTF.

The J gene is TRBJ1-2, the V gene TRBV5-4; the D gene is possibly TRBD1 (5 bases). The CDR3 is 16 residues long. Germline V gene lookup returns CDR1 SGHNT and CDR2 YYREEE (reference sequence). The germline V and J ends were trimmed by 0 bases and 0 bases, with 12 bases remaining between them. CDR3 protein: CASSLAQGSANYGYTF. The CDR3 bases are TGTGCCAGCAGCTTGGCCCAGGGCTCAGCTAACTATGGCTACACCTTC.

This rearrangement joins TRBV5-6 to TRBJ2-3; D not certain. CDR1 is SGHDT and CDR2 is YYEEEE in the germline V gene. Trimming removed 4 bases from V and 2 bases from J, with 11 bases in between. The CDR3 is made up of 14 amino acids. CDR3 amino acids: CASSLGSFTDTQYF. The CDR3 region has the DNA TGTGCCAGCAGCCTGGGCAGTTTCACAGATACGCAGTATTTT.

The DNA for the CDR3 is TGCGCCAGCAGCCACATCTCTGGGGCCAACGTCCTGACTTTC. It codes for CASSHISGANVLTF. The rearrangement joins TRBV4-1 to TRBJ2-6; D remains unclear. Per germline, CDR1 MGHRA and CDR2 YSYEKL. Trimming left V 3 bases short and J 0 bases short, with 3 bases between. This CDR3 has 14 amino acids.

The chain couples TRBV21-1 to TRBJ1-5; TRBD1, the table's D call, lacks a check against the DNA. TRBV21-1 is classified as a pseudogene. The CDR3 totals 17 residues. The CDR3 coding sequence is TGTGCCAGCAGCAAAGGGACAGGGCGTATGTACGGTCAGCCCCAGCATTTT. Encoded protein: CASSKGTGRMYGQPQHF.

This chain links TRBV5-1 with TRBJ1-1; D is unresolved. V was clipped by 0 bases and J by 4 bases, with 10 bases between them. This CDR3 region has 14 residues. Germline V gene lookup returns CDR1 SGHRS and CDR2 YFSETQ. The CDR3 DNA reads as TGCGCCAGCAGCTTGGCAGAAGTATCCACTGAAGCTTTCTTT. It is translated as CASSLAEVSTEAFF.

This clone was seen a single time. The genes are TRBV6-5 and TRBJ1-1, with 9 bases fitting TRBD1. V was pared by 6 bases and J by 1 base, with 6 bases of the junction left unmatched. CDR3 size: 15 residues. Germline V gene sequence: CDR1 MNHEY, CDR2 SVGAGI. CDR3 in DNA: TGTGCCAGCAGGTACGACAGGGGGAGGAACACTGAAGCTTTCTTT. It is translated as CASRYDRGRNTEAFF.

The gene calls are TRBV2 and TRBJ1-5; D call uncertain. The CDR3 has 12 amino acids. Germline CDR1 and CDR2: SNHLY and FYNNEI. V was shortened by 7 bases and J by 4 bases, with 8 bases between the two germline ends. The CDR3 DNA is TGTGCCAGCACCGGGTTTAATCAGCCCCAGCATTTT. Translation gives CASTGFNQPQHF.

The sample holds one count of this clone. This CDR3 is also generated by other DNA sequences in the sample. The chain couples TRBV5-1 to TRBJ2-1; TRBD2 might be the D (5 bases). The CDR3 length is 15 residues. Germline CDR1 and CDR2: SGHRS and YFSETQ. Trimming removed 0 bases at V and 0 bases at J, with 7 bases between. Here the CDR3 reads CASSLGGLSYNEQFF. In DNA form, the CDR3 reads TGCGCCAGCAGCTTGGGCGGGCTCTCCTACAATGAGCAGTTCTTC.

This clone has only one observation. This chain links TRBV11-2 with TRBJ2-7; D gene uncertain. The germline V gene has CDR1 SGHAT and CDR2 FQNNGV. This CDR3 contains 15 residues. Trimming took 1 base from V and 0 from J, leaving 10 bases between them. CDR3 amino acids: CASSLGAEGSYEQYF. CDR3 nucleotide sequence: TGTGCCAGCAGCTTAGGGGCGGAAGGCTCCTACGAGCAGTACTTC.

The gene calls are TRBV23-1 and TRBJ2-7, with TRBD2 as a possible D gene (5 bases). TRBV23-1 is annotated as an ORF whose role is uncertain. This CDR3 spans 17 amino acids. The V end lost 0 bases, the J end lost 4 bases, and 19 bases lay between the germline ends. DNA of the CDR3: TGCGCCAGCAGTCAATCGGCGGGCGCCGTTATCTCTTACGAGCAGTACTTC. Translating it yields CASSQSAGAVISYEQYF.

This clone was seen just once. The V gene is TRBV27, the J gene TRBJ2-1; no firm D call. Per germline, CDR1 MNHEY and CDR2 SMNVEV (reference sequence). There are 14 residues in the CDR3. V was clipped by 8 bases and J by 1 base, with 12 bases between them. CDR3 nucleotide sequence: TGTGCCAGCCAGGTCGTCCCGTCCTACAATGAGCAGTTCTTC. Translating it yields CASQVVPSYNEQFF.

Worth noting for this clone: Compared with germline, one end of the junction differs, possibly owing to a read error. The CDR3, as DNA: TGTGTCAGTCAGTGGGGACAGGCTACTTCACCCCTCCACTTT. Protein product: CVSQWGQATSPLHF. The rearrangement links TRBV19 to TRBJ1-6; 8 bases agree with TRBD1. Germline CDR1 and CDR2: LNHDA and SQIVND (reference sequence). This CDR3 is built from 14 residues.

This clone showed up just a few times. The chain is built from TRBV6-6 and TRBJ2-7, with a possible D match to TRBD2 (6 bases). This CDR3 has 14 residues. CDR1 MNHNY and CDR2 SVGAGI come from the germline V gene (reference sequence). V was pared by 1 base and J by 5 bases, with 12 bases between. The CDR3, as DNA: TGTGCCAGCAGTTACTGGGCGGGAAGGGACGAGCAGTACTTC. It specifies CASSYWAGRDEQYF.

V and J are TRBV9 and TRBJ1-1, with 7 positions matching TRBD1. The CDR3 spans 14 residues. Germline-derived CDR1 and CDR2 are SGDLS and YYNGEE. V lost 5 bases to trimming and J lost 1 base; unmatched junction nucleotides: 5. In DNA, the CDR3 is TGTGCCAGCAGTTTTCAGGGGGGGAACACTGAAGCTTTCTTT. It specifies CASSFQGGNTEAFF.